Below, 10 T cell receptor beta chains from the same sample are listed, as sequenced in a study of OX40 agonist ivuxolimab in advanced cancers. Some clones are missing from TCRdb's copy, which holds only in-frame ones; the method was immunoSEQ multiplex PCR. The data hold more than 70,000 clones, with around four fifths observed a single time. The source was CD4+ or CD8+ T cells sorted from blood, collected in a trial of the OX40 agonist ivuxolimab. These receptors came from an adult with an advanced solid tumor such as melanoma, head and neck, liver or kidney cancer.

The chain uses TRBV27 and TRBJ1-5, with D perhaps TRBD1 (6 bases). The CDR3 runs to 16 residues. Deletions cut 7 bases from V and 0 bases from J, with 16 bases between. Germline loops: CDR1 MNHEY, CDR2 SMNVEV (reference sequence). CDR3 residues: CASTLTGANSNQPQHF. The CDR3 coding sequence is TGTGCCAGCACCCTGACAGGAGCGAATAGCAATCAGCCCCAGCATTTT.

The chain uses TRBV21-1 and TRBJ1-4; TRBD1 is the table's D call and was not checked against the DNA. TRBV21-1 is marked as a pseudogene. There are 15 residues in the CDR3. The DNA of the CDR3 is TGTGCCAGCAGCAAAAGGGACAGGGTGTTAGAAAAACTGTTTTTT. Residues: CASSKRDRVLEKLFF.

V and J are TRBV7-9 and TRBJ1-5; 7 bases match TRBD1. The CDR3 consists of 15 residues. V shed 5 bases, J shed 0 bases, and the junction held 4 bases outside the gene matches. Per the germline V gene, CDR1 is SEHNR and CDR2 is FQNEAQ (reference sequence). CDR3 in amino acids: CASSAQGDSNQPQHF. The CDR3 DNA follows: TGTGCCAGCAGCGCCCAGGGGGATAGCAATCAGCCCCAGCATTTT.

This clone was found a few times. The chain recombines TRBV6-1 with TRBJ2-1; D call uncertain. CDR3 length: 16 residues. V was trimmed by 1 base and J by 6 bases, leaving 16 bases between them. Germline CDR1 MNHNS, CDR2 SASEGT. CDR3 sequence reads: CASSEGSRVRRNEQFF. DNA for the CDR3: TGTGCCAGCAGTGAAGGTTCACGGGTCAGGCGCAATGAGCAGTTCTTC.

V usage is TRBV19 and J usage is TRBJ1-1; possibly TRBD1 for D (5 bases). Trimming left V 8 bases short and J 2 bases short, with 12 bases between. In germline, CDR1 is LNHDA, CDR2 SQIVND (reference sequence). CDR3 length: 13 amino acids. CDR3 in DNA: TGTGCCAGTCGACGGGGCTCCAACACTGAAGCTTTCTTT. Its protein product is CASRRGSNTEAFF.

The chain recombines TRBV11-1 with TRBJ2-1; 10 bases align to TRBD2. The V segment lost 2 bases and the J segment 9 bases; nucleotides outside the gene matches: 10. Germline loops: CDR1 SGHAT, CDR2 FQDESV (reference sequence). CDR3 size: 16 residues. The CDR3 reads CASSLTSSGSLAEQFF. The CDR3 DNA is TGTGCCAGCAGCTTAACTTCTAGCGGGAGTCTCGCTGAGCAGTTCTTC.

This clone was picked up a small number of times. V and J are TRBV7-9 and TRBJ1-2; D is uncertain. Germline CDR1 and CDR2: SEHNR and FQNEAQ (reference sequence). Trimming cost V 6 bases and J 2 bases, with 16 bases left between them. The CDR3 contains 15 residues. CDR3: CASSPDIPPNYGYTF. The CDR3 DNA sequence: TGTGCCAGCAGTCCTGACATACCGCCGAACTATGGCTACACCTTC.

This clone appeared a single time. The junction differs from germline at one of its ends, possibly a read error. The chain combines TRBV5-1 with TRBJ2-7; 10 bases are a match to TRBD1. Looked up from germline, CDR1 is SGHRS and CDR2 is YFSETQ. The CDR3 runs to 15 residues. CDR3 nucleotide sequence: TGTGCCAGCAGCTTCCGGACAGGGGGATACTACGAGCAGTACTTC. This gives the protein CASSFRTGGYYEQYF.

The chain links TRBV30 to TRBJ1-3; 8 nucleotides match TRBD1. V lost 1 base to trimming and J lost 4 bases; unmatched junction nucleotides: 3. The CDR3 spans 14 residues. The V gene's germline CDR1 is GTSNPN and CDR2 SVGIG (reference sequence). The CDR3 nucleotides are TGTGCCTGGAGTGGCAGGGGGCAAGGAAACACCATATATTTT. This sequence encodes CAWSGRGQGNTIYF.

The chain recombines TRBV6-1 with TRBJ2-7; D may correspond to TRBD1 or TRBD2 (5 bases each). V lost 2 bases to trimming and J lost 1 base, with 9 bases between them. The CDR3 runs to 14 residues. Germline V gene lookup returns CDR1 MNHNS and CDR2 SASEGT. The CDR3 reads CASSERDLSYEQYF. As DNA, the CDR3 is TGTGCCAGCAGTGAAAGGGACCTTTCCTACGAGCAGTACTTC.